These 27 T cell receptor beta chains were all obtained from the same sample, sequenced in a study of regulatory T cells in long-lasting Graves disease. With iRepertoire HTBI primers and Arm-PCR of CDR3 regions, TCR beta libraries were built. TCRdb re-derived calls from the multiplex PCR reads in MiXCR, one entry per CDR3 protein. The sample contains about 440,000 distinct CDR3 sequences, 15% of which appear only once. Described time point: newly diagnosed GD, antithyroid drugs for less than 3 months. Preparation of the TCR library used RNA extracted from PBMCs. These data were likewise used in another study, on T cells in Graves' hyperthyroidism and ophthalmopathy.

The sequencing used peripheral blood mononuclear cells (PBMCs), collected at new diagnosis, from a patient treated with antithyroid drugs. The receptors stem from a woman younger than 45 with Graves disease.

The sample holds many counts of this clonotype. DNA of the CDR3: TGCAGTGCTCCCCGGATAGGAGCCTACGAGCAGTACTTC. It specifies CSAPRIGAYEQYF. This chain uses TRBV20-1 with TRBJ2-7, with no clear D. V was trimmed by 5 bases and J by 2 bases, leaving 13 bases between them. This CDR3 is built from 13 residues. CDR1 DFQATT and CDR2 SNEGSKA come from the germline V gene (reference sequence).

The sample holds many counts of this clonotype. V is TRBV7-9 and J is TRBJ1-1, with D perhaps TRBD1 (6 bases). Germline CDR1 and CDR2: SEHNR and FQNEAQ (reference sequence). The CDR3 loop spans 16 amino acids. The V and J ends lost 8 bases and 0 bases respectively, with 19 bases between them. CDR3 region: CASRPPPTGMNTEAFF. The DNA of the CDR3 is TGTGCCAGCCGCCCCCCCCCCACAGGGATGAACACTGAAGCTTTCTTT. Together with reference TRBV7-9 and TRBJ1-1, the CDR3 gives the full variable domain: DTGVSQNPRHKITKRGQNVTFRCDPISEHNRLYWYRQTLGQGPEFLTYFQNEAQLEKSRLLSDRFSAERPKGSFSTLEIQRTEQGDSAMYLCASRPPPTGMNTEAFFGQGTRLTVV.

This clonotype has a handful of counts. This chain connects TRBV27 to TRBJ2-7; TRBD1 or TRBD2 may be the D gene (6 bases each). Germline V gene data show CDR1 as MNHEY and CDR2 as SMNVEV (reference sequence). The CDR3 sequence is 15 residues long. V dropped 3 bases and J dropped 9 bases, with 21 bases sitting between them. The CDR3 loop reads CASSFQGGTLGAQYF. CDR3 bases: TGTGCCAGCAGTTTTCAAGGGGGGACCTTGGGCGCGCAGTACTTC.

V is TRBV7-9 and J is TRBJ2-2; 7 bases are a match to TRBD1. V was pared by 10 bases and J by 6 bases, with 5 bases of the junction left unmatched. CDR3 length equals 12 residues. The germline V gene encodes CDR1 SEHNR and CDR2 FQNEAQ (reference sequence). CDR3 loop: CANRGRAGELFF. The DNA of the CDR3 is TGTGCCAACAGGGGTAGGGCCGGGGAGCTGTTTTTT.

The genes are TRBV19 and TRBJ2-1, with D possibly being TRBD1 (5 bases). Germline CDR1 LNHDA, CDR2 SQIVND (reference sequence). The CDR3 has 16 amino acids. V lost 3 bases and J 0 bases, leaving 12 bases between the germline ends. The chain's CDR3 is CASSITGRSSYNEQFF. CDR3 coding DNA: TGTGCCAGTAGTATCACAGGCCGAAGCTCCTACAATGAGCAGTTCTTC. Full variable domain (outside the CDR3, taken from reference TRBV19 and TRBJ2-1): DGGITQSPKYLFRKEGQNVTLSCEQNLNHDAMYWYRQDPGQGLRLIYYSQIVNDFQKGDIAEGYSVSREKKESFPLTVTSAQKNPTAFYLCASSITGRSSYNEQFFGPGTRLTVL.

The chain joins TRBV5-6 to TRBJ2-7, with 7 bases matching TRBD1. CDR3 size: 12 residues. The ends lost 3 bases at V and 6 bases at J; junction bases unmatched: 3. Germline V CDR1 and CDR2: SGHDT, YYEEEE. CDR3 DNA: TGTGCCAGCAGCTCGGGACAGTCCGAGCAGTACTTC. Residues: CASSSGQSEQYF.

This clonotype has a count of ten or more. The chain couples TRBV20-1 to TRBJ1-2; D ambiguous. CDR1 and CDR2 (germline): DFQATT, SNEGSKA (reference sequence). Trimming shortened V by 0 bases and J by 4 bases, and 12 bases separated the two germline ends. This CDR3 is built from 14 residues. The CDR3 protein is CSARDRTVSYGYTF. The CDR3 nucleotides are TGCAGTGCTAGAGATCGAACAGTCTCCTATGGCTACACCTTC.

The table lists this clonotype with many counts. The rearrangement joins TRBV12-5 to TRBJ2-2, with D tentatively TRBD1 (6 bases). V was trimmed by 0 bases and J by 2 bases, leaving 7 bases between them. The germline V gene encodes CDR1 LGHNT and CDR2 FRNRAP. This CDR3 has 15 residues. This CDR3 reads CASGLVQGNTGELFF. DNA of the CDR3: TGTGCTAGTGGTTTGGTACAGGGTAACACCGGGGAGCTGTTTTTT.

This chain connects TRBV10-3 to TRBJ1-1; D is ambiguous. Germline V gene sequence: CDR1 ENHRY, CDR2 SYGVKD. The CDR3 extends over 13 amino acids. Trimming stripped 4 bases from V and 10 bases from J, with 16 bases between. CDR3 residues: CAISGYGGARAFF. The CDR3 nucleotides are TGTGCCATCAGTGGTTACGGCGGCGCGCGAGCTTTCTTT.

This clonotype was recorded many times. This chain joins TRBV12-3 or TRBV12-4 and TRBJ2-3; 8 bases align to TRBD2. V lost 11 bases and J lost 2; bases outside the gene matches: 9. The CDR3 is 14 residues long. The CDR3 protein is CAAGAGGYTDTQYF. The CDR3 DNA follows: TGTGCCGCAGGCGCGGGGGGTTACACAGATACGCAGTATTTT.

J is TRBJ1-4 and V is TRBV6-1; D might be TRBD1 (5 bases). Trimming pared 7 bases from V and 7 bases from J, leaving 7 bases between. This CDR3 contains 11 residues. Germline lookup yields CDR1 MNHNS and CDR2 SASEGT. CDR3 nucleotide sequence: TGTGCCAGCATAAGGGGTGAAAAACTGTTTTTT. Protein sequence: CASIRGEKLFF.

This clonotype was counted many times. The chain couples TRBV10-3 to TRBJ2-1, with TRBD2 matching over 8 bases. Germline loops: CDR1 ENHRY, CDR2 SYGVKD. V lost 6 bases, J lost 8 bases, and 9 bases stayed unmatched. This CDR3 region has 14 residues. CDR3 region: CAISPGLEEYEQFF. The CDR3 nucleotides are TGTGCCATCAGCCCGGGACTAGAGGAGTATGAGCAGTTCTTC.

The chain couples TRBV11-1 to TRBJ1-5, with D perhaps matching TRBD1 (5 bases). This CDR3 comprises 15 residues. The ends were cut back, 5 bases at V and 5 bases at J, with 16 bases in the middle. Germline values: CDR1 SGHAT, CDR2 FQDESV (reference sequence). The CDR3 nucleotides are TGTGCCAGCAGCCCGCCCGGGGCGGAGGATCAGCCCCAGCATTTT. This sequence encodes CASSPPGAEDQPQHF.

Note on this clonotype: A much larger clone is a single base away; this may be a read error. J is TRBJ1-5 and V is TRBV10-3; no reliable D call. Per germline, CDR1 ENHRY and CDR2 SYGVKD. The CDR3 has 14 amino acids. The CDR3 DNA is TGTGCCACCAGTGAGTCGATAAACAATCAGCCCCAGCATTTT. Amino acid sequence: CATSESINNQPQHF.

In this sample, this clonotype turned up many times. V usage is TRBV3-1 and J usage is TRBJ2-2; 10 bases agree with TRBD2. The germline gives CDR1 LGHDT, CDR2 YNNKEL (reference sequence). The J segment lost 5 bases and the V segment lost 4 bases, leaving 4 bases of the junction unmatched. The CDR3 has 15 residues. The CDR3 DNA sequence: TGTGCCAGCAGCCCCACGACTAGCGGGACCGGGGAGCTGTTTTTT. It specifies CASSPTTSGTGELFF.

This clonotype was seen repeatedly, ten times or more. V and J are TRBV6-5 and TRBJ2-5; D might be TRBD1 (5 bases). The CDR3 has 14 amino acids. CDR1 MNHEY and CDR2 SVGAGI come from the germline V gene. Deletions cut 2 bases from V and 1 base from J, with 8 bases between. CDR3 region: CASSYRQIQETQYF. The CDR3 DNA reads TGTGCCAGCAGTTACCGACAGATCCAAGAGACCCAGTACTTC.

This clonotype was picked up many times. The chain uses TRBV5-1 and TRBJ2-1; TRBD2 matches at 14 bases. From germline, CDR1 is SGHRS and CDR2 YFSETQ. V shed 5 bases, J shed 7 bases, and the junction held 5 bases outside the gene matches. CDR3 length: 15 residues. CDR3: CASSATSGRANEQFF. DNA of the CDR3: TGCGCCAGCAGTGCGACTAGCGGGAGGGCGAATGAGCAGTTCTTC.

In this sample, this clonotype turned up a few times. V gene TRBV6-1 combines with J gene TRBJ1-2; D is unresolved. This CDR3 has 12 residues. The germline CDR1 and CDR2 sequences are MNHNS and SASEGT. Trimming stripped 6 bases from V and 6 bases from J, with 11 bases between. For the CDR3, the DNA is TGTGCCAGCAGCAGTCTACAGAATGGCTACACCTTC. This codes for CASSSLQNGYTF.

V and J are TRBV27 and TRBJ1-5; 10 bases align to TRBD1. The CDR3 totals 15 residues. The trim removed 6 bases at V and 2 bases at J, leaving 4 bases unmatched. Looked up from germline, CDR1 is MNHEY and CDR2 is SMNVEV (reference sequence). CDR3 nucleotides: TGTGCCAGCAGGCGGACAGGGGGTGGCAATCAGCCCCAGCATTTT. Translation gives CASRRTGGGNQPQHF.

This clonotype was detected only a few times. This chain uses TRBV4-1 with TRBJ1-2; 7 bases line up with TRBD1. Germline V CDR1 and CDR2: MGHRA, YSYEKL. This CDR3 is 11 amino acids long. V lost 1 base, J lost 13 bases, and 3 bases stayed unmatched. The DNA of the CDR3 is TGCGCCAGCAGCCAAGGACAGGGATGCACCTTC. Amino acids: CASSQGQGCTF.

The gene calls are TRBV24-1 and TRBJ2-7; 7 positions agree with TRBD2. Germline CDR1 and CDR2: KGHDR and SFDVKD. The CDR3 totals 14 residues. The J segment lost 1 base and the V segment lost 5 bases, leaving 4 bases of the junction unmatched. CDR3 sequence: CATSASGTSYEQYF. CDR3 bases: TGTGCCACCAGTGCTAGCGGAACTTCCTACGAGCAGTACTTC.

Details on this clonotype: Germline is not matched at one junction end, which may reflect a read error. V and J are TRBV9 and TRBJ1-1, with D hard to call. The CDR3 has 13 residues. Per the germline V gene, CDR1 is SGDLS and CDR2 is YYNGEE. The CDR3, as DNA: TGTGACAGCGCGAGGGAAATGAACACTGAAGCTTTCTTT. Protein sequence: CDSAREMNTEAFF.

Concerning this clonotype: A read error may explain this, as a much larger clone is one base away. The CDR3 region has the DNA TGTGCCGGCAGCACCACGGGGACTAGCGGACGGGAGACCCAGTACTTC. Translating it yields CAGSTTGTSGRETQYF. This chain joins TRBV3-1 and TRBJ2-5; 11 bases are a match to TRBD2. The CDR3 spans 16 residues. Per the germline V gene, CDR1 is LGHDT and CDR2 is YNNKEL (reference sequence).

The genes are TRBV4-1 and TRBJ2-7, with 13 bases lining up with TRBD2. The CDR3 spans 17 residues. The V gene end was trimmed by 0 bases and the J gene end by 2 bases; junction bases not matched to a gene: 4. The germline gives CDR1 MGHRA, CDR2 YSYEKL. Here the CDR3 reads CASSQDWGTSGTYEQYF. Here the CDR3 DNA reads TGCGCCAGCAGCCAAGATTGGGGGACTAGCGGGACCTACGAGCAGTACTTC.

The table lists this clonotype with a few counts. Here the CDR3 reads CATSAAGSSTDTQYF. In DNA form, the CDR3 reads TGTGCCACCAGTGCGGCGGGGTCTAGCACAGATACGCAGTATTTT. J is TRBJ2-3 and V is TRBV24-1, with D perhaps TRBD2 (6 bases). The ends were cut back, 5 bases at V and 0 bases at J, with 11 bases in the middle. The CDR3 consists of 15 residues. Per germline, CDR1 KGHDR and CDR2 SFDVKD.

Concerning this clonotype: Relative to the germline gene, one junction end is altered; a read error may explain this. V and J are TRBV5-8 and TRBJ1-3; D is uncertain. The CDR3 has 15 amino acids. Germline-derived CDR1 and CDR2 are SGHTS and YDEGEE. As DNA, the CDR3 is TGTGCCAGCAGCTTGGGGGCAGCCGATGGAAGCACCATATATTTT. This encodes CASSLGAADGSTIYF.

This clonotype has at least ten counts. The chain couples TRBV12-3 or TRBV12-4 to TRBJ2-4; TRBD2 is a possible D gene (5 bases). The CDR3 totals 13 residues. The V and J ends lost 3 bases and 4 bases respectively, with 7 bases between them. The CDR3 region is CASSLSGKNIQYF. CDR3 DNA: TGTGCCAGCAGTTTGTCGGGGAAAAACATTCAGTACTTC.